A selection of T cell receptor beta chains follows, all from one sample in a study of shared clonotypes between healthy human individuals. Libraries were prepared by immunoSEQ multiplex PCR; TCRdb keeps only in-frame clonotypes and omits some of them. This table has under 650,000 clones, about 96% appearing once. The specimen was naive CD4+ T cells sorted from blood. These receptors all stem from a woman aged 25 to 39 in good health. CDR3s include the opening cysteine and the closing phenylalanine or tryptophan. A D gene is named only where the DNA matches it firmly. The listing skips clone size in some rows; elsewhere it reads once, few, many or a size class.

J: TRBJ2-3; size: -; V: TRBV5-1; D: -; DNA: TGCGCCAGCAGCTTCCCAGGGATTGCAGATACGCAGTATTTT; CDR3: CASSFPGIADTQYF
J: TRBJ2-3; size: -; V: TRBV5-1; D: -; DNA: TGCGCCAGCAGCTTGGGACTAAACACAGATACGCAGTATTTT; CDR3: CASSLGLNTDTQYF
J: TRBJ2-7; size: -; V: TRBV19; D: -; DNA: TGTGCCAGTAGTGCAGGCCAGGGGTGGAGGGAGCAGTACTTC; CDR3: CASSAGQGWREQYF
J: TRBJ2-5; size: once; V: TRBV15; D: -; DNA: TGTGCCACCAGCAGAGTGTCTCTAATTAGGTACCAAGAGACCCAGTACTTC; CDR3: CATSRVSLIRYQETQYF
J: TRBJ2-3; size: -; V: TRBV7-6; D: TRBD1; DNA: TGTGCCAGCAGCTTAGTACAGGGGATGGATACGCAGTATTTT; CDR3: CASSLVQGMDTQYF
J: TRBJ2-3; size: -; V: TRBV4-1; D: -; DNA: TGCGCCAGCAGTCTCGGGGGACGTAGCACAGATACGCAGTATTTT; CDR3: CASSLGGRSTDTQYF
J: TRBJ2-5; size: -; V: TRBV28; D: -; DNA: TGTGCCAGCAAGGGGGGGGACCAAGAGACCCAGTACTTC; CDR3: CASKGGDQETQYF
J: TRBJ2-5; size: -; V: TRBV28; D: -; DNA: TGTGCCAGCAGTTTAAGCAGCAGAGGGCAGGAGACCCAGTACTTC; CDR3: CASSLSSRGQETQYF
J: TRBJ2-7; size: -; V: TRBV6-5; D: -; DNA: TGTGCCAGCAGTTCCGTCTTGGGACACTCCTACGAGCAGTACTTC; CDR3: CASSSVLGHSYEQYF
J: TRBJ1-2; size: -; V: TRBV5-6; D: -; DNA: TGTGCCAGCAGCTTGGAAAGGAGCGGGGGCTACACCTTC; CDR3: CASSLERSGGYTF
J: TRBJ2-7; size: -; V: TRBV29-1; D: -; DNA: TGCAGCGTCCGCTTGTCGGGGGACTCCTACGAGCAGTACTTC; CDR3: CSVRLSGDSYEQYF
J: TRBJ2-7; size: -; V: TRBV28; D: TRBD2; DNA: TGTGCCAGCAGTCCAACTAGCGGGAGAATGTACGAGCAGTACTTC; CDR3: CASSPTSGRMYEQYF
J: TRBJ2-7; size: -; V: TRBV7-9; D: TRBD2; DNA: TGTGCCAGCAGCATGGGGACTAGCAGGAGCTCCTACGAGCAGTACTTC; CDR3: CASSMGTSRSSYEQYF
J: TRBJ2-5; size: -; V: TRBV2; D: -; DNA: TGTGCCAGCAGGGAGGGATTGGGAGAGACCCAGTACTTC; CDR3: CASREGLGETQYF
J: TRBJ2-7; size: -; V: TRBV21-1; D: -; DNA: TGTGCCAGCAGCAAAAATGGCCTCTACGAGCAGTACTTC; CDR3: CASSKNGLYEQYF
J: TRBJ2-5; size: -; V: TRBV28; D: -; DNA: TGTGCCAGCACCCCTGGAGGAAATCCAAACACCTATGAGCAGTACTTC; CDR3: CASTPGGNPNTYEQYF
J: TRBJ1-5; size: -; V: TRBV6-6; D: -; DNA: TGTGCCAGCAGTTCAGATTATAGCAATCAGCCCCAGCATTTT; CDR3: CASSSDYSNQPQHF
J: TRBJ2-2; size: -; V: TRBV28; D: -; DNA: TGTGCCAGCAGCCCTGGATGGGGGGCAATGAACACCGGGGAGCTGTTTTTT; CDR3: CASSPGWGAMNTGELFF
J: TRBJ1-2; size: once; V: TRBV7-6; D: -; DNA: TGTGCCAGCAGCTTAGCTCACAGACCTCTTGACTATGGCTACACCTTC; CDR3: CASSLAHRPLDYGYTF
J: TRBJ2-1; size: -; V: TRBV7-9; D: TRBD2; DNA: TGTGCCAGCAGCTTCACGGGAGGATACTACAATGAGCAGTTCTTC; CDR3: CASSFTGGYYNEQFF
J: TRBJ1-4; size: -; V: TRBV28; D: TRBD1; DNA: TGTGCCAGCAGTTTACCCGGGACAGGGTTTGAAAAACTGTTTTTT; CDR3: CASSLPGTGFEKLFF
J: TRBJ1-3; size: -; V: TRBV7-9; D: -; DNA: TGTGCCAGCAGAGAGGGATTCTCTGGAAACACCATATATTTT; CDR3: CASREGFSGNTIYF
J: TRBJ2-5; size: -; V: TRBV9; D: TRBD2; DNA: TGTGCCAGCAGCGTAGACCCAGCGGGAGCGGTAGAGACCCAGTACTTC; CDR3: CASSVDPAGAVETQYF
J: TRBJ2-1; size: -; V: TRBV7-2; D: -; DNA: TGTGCCAGCAGCCCCCGGACCTACTCCTACAATGAGCAGTTCTTC; CDR3: CASSPRTYSYNEQFF
J: TRBJ2-3; size: -; V: TRBV11-2; D: TRBD2; DNA: TGTGCCAGCAGCTTAGGGACTAGCGGATTCACAGATACGCAGTATTTT; CDR3: CASSLGTSGFTDTQYF
J: TRBJ1-5; size: -; V: TRBV28; D: -; DNA: TGTGCCAGCAGTTTAGCCCCGGGATTTAGCACGGATCAGCCCCAGCATTTT; CDR3: CASSLAPGFSTDQPQHF
J: TRBJ2-3; size: -; V: TRBV5-8; D: -; DNA: TGTGCCAGCAGCTTGATCCCGGAGCCACTAACATCAGCAGATACGCAGTATTTT; CDR3: CASSLIPEPLTSADTQYF
J: TRBJ1-2; size: -; V: TRBV19; D: -; DNA: TGTGCCAGTAGGGGGACGGACTACTATGGCTACACCTTC; CDR3: CASRGTDYYGYTF
J: TRBJ1-1; size: -; V: TRBV11-2; D: TRBD1; DNA: TGTGCCAGCAGCTACCCGGGACAGCCGAACACTGAAGCTTTCTTT; CDR3: CASSYPGQPNTEAFF
J: TRBJ2-7; size: -; V: TRBV5-1; D: TRBD1; DNA: TGCGCCAGCAGCCTCGGGACAGGGTACGAGCAGTACTTC; CDR3: CASSLGTGYEQYF
J: TRBJ1-4; size: -; V: TRBV4-2; D: -; DNA: TGTGCCAGCAGCCTGGCTGCAACTAATGAAAAACTGTTTTTT; CDR3: CASSLAATNEKLFF
J: TRBJ1-2; size: -; V: TRBV6-5; D: -; DNA: TGTGCCAGCAGTTACTCGAGGGTCGGCAAATACTATGGCTACACCTTC; CDR3: CASSYSRVGKYYGYTF
J: TRBJ2-7; size: -; V: TRBV11-2; D: TRBD2; DNA: TGTGCCAGCAGCCCCCGGGGCGGGAGCTCCTACGAGCAGTACTTC; CDR3: CASSPRGGSSYEQYF
J: TRBJ1-5; size: -; V: TRBV11-2; D: TRBD1; DNA: TGTGCCAGCAGCTCGGGACAGGGTCGGAATCAGCCCCAGCATTTT; CDR3: CASSSGQGRNQPQHF
J: TRBJ2-3; size: -; V: TRBV2; D: -; DNA: TGTGCCAGCTCGCTAGAGACAGATACGCAGTATTTT; CDR3: CASSLETDTQYF
J: TRBJ2-1; size: -; V: TRBV19; D: TRBD2; DNA: TGTGCCAGTAGTCCGCGACTAGCGGCGAGGTGGAATGAGCAGTTCTTC; CDR3: CASSPRLAARWNEQFF
J: TRBJ2-7; size: -; V: TRBV11-1; D: -; DNA: TGTGCCAGCCACAGGGACCTTTTAACCGAGCAGTACTTC; CDR3: CASHRDLLTEQYF
J: TRBJ1-5; size: -; V: TRBV6-6; D: -; DNA: TGTGCCAGCACCCCCGACGGGGGCGATCAGCCCCAGCATTTT; CDR3: CASTPDGGDQPQHF
J: TRBJ1-2; size: -; V: TRBV7-2; D: -; DNA: TGTGCCAGCAGCGTGAGGGCAGGGCCACCCTATGGCTACACCTTC; CDR3: CASSVRAGPPYGYTF
J: TRBJ2-1; size: -; V: TRBV2; D: TRBD2; DNA: TGTGCCAGCAGTCCCGGGACTAGCGGGAGTGATGAGCAGTTCTTC; CDR3: CASSPGTSGSDEQFF
J: TRBJ2-2; size: once; V: TRBV6-5; D: TRBD1; DNA: TGTGCCAGCAGTCCCGGGACAGGGGGCACCGGGGAGCTGTTTTTT; CDR3: CASSPGTGGTGELFF
J: TRBJ2-7; size: -; V: TRBV30; D: -; DNA: TGTGCCTGGAGCTTTGGGACTGTGCGCTACGAGCAGTACTTC; CDR3: CAWSFGTVRYEQYF
J: TRBJ2-6; size: -; V: TRBV4-1; D: -; DNA: TGCGCCAGCAGTTCCCACCGGGGCAACTCTGGGGCCAACGTCCTGACTTTC; CDR3: CASSSHRGNSGANVLTF
J: TRBJ1-1; size: -; V: TRBV2; D: TRBD1; DNA: TGTGCCAGCAGTTTGGGCACAGGGGGTTTGGCTTTCTTT; CDR3: CASSLGTGGLAFF
J: TRBJ2-7; size: -; V: TRBV28; D: TRBD2; DNA: TGTGCCAGCACCCGAGGCGGGAGGCCCTACGAGCAGTACTTC; CDR3: CASTRGGRPYEQYF
J: TRBJ2-7; size: once; V: TRBV11-3; D: TRBD2; DNA: TGTGCCAGCAGCCCTACTAGCGGTCACGAGCAGTACTTC; CDR3: CASSPTSGHEQYF
J: TRBJ1-2; size: -; V: TRBV10-2; D: -; DNA: TGCGCCAGCTCTGCCGGGGGTGGCTATGGCTACACCTTC; CDR3: CASSAGGGYGYTF
J: TRBJ1-1; size: once; V: TRBV18; D: -; DNA: TGTGCCAGCTCACCAAGGGAATCCGGCTACACTGAAGCTTTCTTT; CDR3: CASSPRESGYTEAFF
J: TRBJ1-3; size: -; V: TRBV29-1; D: TRBD1; DNA: TGCAGCGTTGCAGCAGGGGGCTATGGAAACACCATATATTTT; CDR3: CSVAAGGYGNTIYF
J: TRBJ2-1; size: -; V: TRBV5-4; D: TRBD2; DNA: TGTGCCAGCAGCCTCCTCCGACTAGCGGGGAATGGGGATGAGCAGTTCTTC; CDR3: CASSLLRLAGNGDEQFF
J: TRBJ2-3; size: -; V: TRBV11-1; D: -; DNA: TGTGCCAGCAGCTTAAGAATAGTCACAGATACGCAGTATTTT; CDR3: CASSLRIVTDTQYF
J: TRBJ1-6; size: -; V: TRBV19; D: TRBD1; DNA: TGTGCCAGTAGTACCGTCCCGGGACAGGGAACTATTTATAATTCACCCCTCCACTTT; CDR3: CASSTVPGQGTIYNSPLHF
J: TRBJ2-5; size: -; V: TRBV7-6; D: -; DNA: TGTGCCAGCAGCTCCCAAGAGACCCAGTACTTC; CDR3: CASSSQETQYF
J: TRBJ2-1; size: -; V: TRBV27; D: -; DNA: TGTGCCAGCAGACGGGGCGGAGGGGGCTTCAATGAGCAGTTCTTC; CDR3: CASRRGGGGFNEQFF
J: TRBJ2-1; size: -; V: TRBV7-3; D: -; DNA: TGTGCCAGCAGCTGGACTGTAGCGAGTGAGCAGTTCTTC; CDR3: CASSWTVASEQFF
J: TRBJ2-3; size: -; V: TRBV4-1; D: TRBD2; DNA: TGCGCCAGCAGCTTAGTCGGGAGGAAGGATACGCAGTATTTT; CDR3: CASSLVGRKDTQYF
J: TRBJ1-5; size: -; V: TRBV27; D: -; DNA: TGTGCCAGCAGTTTCCTCCGGGGCTTAAATCAGCCCCAGCATTTT; CDR3: CASSFLRGLNQPQHF
J: TRBJ1-6; size: -; V: TRBV5-6; D: -; DNA: TGTGCCAGCAGCTTAGGTCAGGATTCACCCCTCCACTTT; CDR3: CASSLGQDSPLHF
J: TRBJ2-7; size: -; V: TRBV6-4; D: -; DNA: TGTGCCAGCAGTGACTCAGTGGGTTTCGACGAGCAGTACTTC; CDR3: CASSDSVGFDEQYF
J: TRBJ2-7; size: once; V: TRBV5-4; D: -; DNA: TGTGCCAGCAGCCGGGGGTTCTACGAGCAGTACTTC; CDR3: CASSRGFYEQYF